These 18 T cell receptor beta chains were all obtained from the same sample, sequenced in a study of shared clonotypes between healthy human individuals. The data were produced by immunoSEQ multiplex PCR, yet TCRdb's version contains in-frame clones alone and is incomplete. The data contain some 480,000 clones, less than 80% of them singletons. The sequenced material came from PBMCs. Every receptor here comes from a woman aged 40 to 50 in good health. Some clones in this sample may be carry-over from other donors' samples.

Concerning this clone: This may stem from a read error, because a much larger clone lies one nucleotide away. Other DNA sequences in the same sample also yield this CDR3. V gene TRBV27 combines with J gene TRBJ2-7; the D is unclear. The germline gives CDR1 MNHEY, CDR2 SMNVEV (reference sequence). V lost 7 bases, J lost 1 base, and 11 bases lay in between. The length of the CDR3 is 13 residues. CDR3 sequence (DNA): TGTGCCAGCACCAACTGGGGATCCTACGAGCAGTACTTC. Its protein is CASTNWGSYEQYF.

The genes are TRBV7-3 and TRBJ2-1; D is unresolved. The germline V gene encodes CDR1 SGHTA and CDR2 FQGTGA. The CDR3 totals 17 residues. Trimming left V 1 base short and J 0 bases short, with 13 bases between. CDR3 in amino acids: CASSLNPTGSSYNEQFF. The CDR3 nucleotides read TGTGCCAGCAGCTTAAACCCCACGGGCAGCTCCTACAATGAGCAGTTCTTC.

The chain carries TRBV11-2 and TRBJ2-1; 8 positions match TRBD2. The CDR3 is 17 residues long. V lost 4 bases and J lost 3; bases outside the gene matches: 11. The germline gives CDR1 SGHAT, CDR2 FQNNGV. The chain's CDR3 is CASSSLTGTRVYNEQFF. Here the CDR3 DNA reads TGTGCCAGCAGCTCACTGACCGGGACTAGAGTCTACAATGAGCAGTTCTTC.

V and J are TRBV5-1 and TRBJ2-1; the D call may be TRBD1 or TRBD2 (5 bases each). Trimming left V 4 bases short and J 6 bases short, with 14 bases between. This CDR3 contains 14 residues. CDR1 SGHRS and CDR2 YFSETQ come from the germline V gene. This chain's CDR3 is CASSQTPGPNEQFF. As DNA, the CDR3 is TGCGCCAGCAGCCAAACACCGGGGCCCAATGAGCAGTTCTTC.

The chain carries TRBV4-3 and TRBJ2-6; D not resolved. The V and J ends lost 0 bases and 2 bases respectively, with 8 bases between them. Germline V gene data show CDR1 as LGHNA and CDR2 as YSLEER. The CDR3 has 16 residues. For the CDR3, the DNA is TGCGCCAGCAGCCAAGATTTCGGAACTGGGGCCAACGTCCTGACTTTC. Protein product: CASSQDFGTGANVLTF.

On this clone: A junction end diverges from the germline sequence, so it may reflect a read error. The chain uses TRBV7-7 and TRBJ2-5, with a possible D match to TRBD1 (5 bases). The CDR3 is 14 amino acids. Germline V CDR1 and CDR2: SSHAT, FNYEAQ (reference sequence). The CDR3 region has the DNA TGTGCTAGCAGCTTAGCATTTCAGGGAGAGACCCAGTACTTC. It translates to CASSLAFQGETQYF.

The rearrangement links TRBV27 to TRBJ1-2; D might be TRBD1 (6 bases). In germline, CDR1 is MNHEY, CDR2 SMNVEV (reference sequence). The CDR3 contains 16 residues. Trimming took 5 bases from V and 5 from J, leaving 21 bases between them. The CDR3 loop is CASSLVPGGRQYGYTF. In DNA form, the CDR3 reads TGTGCCAGCAGTCTCGTCCCCGGGGGCCGCCAGTATGGCTACACCTTC.

In this sample, this clone turned up once. The chain is built from TRBV5-6 and TRBJ2-3; 7 nucleotides line up with TRBD2. Looked up from germline, CDR1 is SGHDT and CDR2 is YYEEEE. V trimming: 0 bases; J trimming: 7 bases; junction bases outside the gene matches: 11. The CDR3 sequence is 16 residues long. In DNA form, the CDR3 reads TGTGCCAGCAGCTTGGTGGCGGGAGCTGGAACAAATACGCAGTATTTT. This gives the protein CASSLVAGAGTNTQYF.

V is TRBV25-1 and J is TRBJ2-7; D is unclear. Deletions cut 3 bases from V and 6 bases from J, with 3 bases between. The CDR3 is 10 amino acids. Germline V gene lookup returns CDR1 MGHDK and CDR2 SYGVNS. CDR3 protein: CASSDGEQYF. DNA for the CDR3: TGTGCCAGCAGTGATGGCGAGCAGTACTTC.

The gene calls are TRBV2 and TRBJ2-1; TRBD2 aligns across 14 bases. The germline CDR1 and CDR2 sequences are SNHLY and FYNNEI. This CDR3 contains 14 residues. J was trimmed by 9 bases and V by 6 bases; bases with no gene match: 4. CDR3: CASRGTSGSVEQFF. The CDR3 DNA sequence: TGTGCCAGCAGAGGGACTAGCGGGAGTGTTGAGCAGTTCTTC.

With regard to this clone: Within the sample, other DNA sequences also encode this same CDR3. The chain has TRBV7-9 and TRBJ2-1; D gene unclear. Germline V gene lookup returns CDR1 SEHNR and CDR2 FQNEAQ (reference sequence). The CDR3 contains 13 residues. V lost 1 base and J 5 bases, leaving 6 bases between the germline ends. CDR3 in DNA: TGTGCCAGCAGCTTAGGTCAGGACAATGAGCAGTTCTTC. Its protein product is CASSLGQDNEQFF.

The rearrangement joins TRBV7-2 to TRBJ2-5; TRBD2 is a possible D gene (6 bases). Germline CDR1 SGHTA, CDR2 FQGNSA. The CDR3 is made up of 13 amino acids. V was trimmed by 5 bases and J by 5 bases, leaving 12 bases between them. CDR3 DNA sequence: TGTGCCAGCAGCGGGGACTTTGAGGAGACCCAGTACTTC. Protein: CASSGDFEETQYF.

The chain employs TRBV2 and TRBJ2-1; TRBD1 aligns across 11 bases. CDR3 length: 14 residues. With V trimmed by 7 bases and J by 7 bases, 6 bases remained unmatched. Germline V gene lookup returns CDR1 SNHLY and CDR2 FYNNEI. The CDR3 nucleotides are TGTGCCAGCAAAGGACAGGGGGCGGGTAATGAGCAGTTCTTC. Protein: CASKGQGAGNEQFF.

The chain couples TRBV29-1 to TRBJ2-7; D may be TRBD1 or TRBD2 (5 bases each). This CDR3 contains 14 residues. V was clipped by 4 bases and J by 5 bases, with 18 bases between them. Germline CDR1 and CDR2: SQVTM and ANQGSEA. The CDR3, as DNA: TGCAGCGTTGGGTCCTGGGGGTCTGGGGACGAGCAGTACTTC. It yields the protein CSVGSWGSGDEQYF.

This clone has just one count. The genes are TRBV15 and TRBJ1-4, with D perhaps matching TRBD1 (5 bases). Germline CDR1 is LNHNV and CDR2 is YYDKDF (reference sequence). Trimming left V 2 bases short and J 6 bases short, with 13 bases between. This CDR3 has 15 residues. DNA for the CDR3: TGTGCCACCAGCAGACTCGCGGGGCGCGATGAAAAACTGTTTTTT. Protein sequence: CATSRLAGRDEKLFF.

The chain links TRBV20-1 to TRBJ2-6; D ambiguous. CDR1 is DFQATT, CDR2 SNEGSKA, per germline (reference sequence). The ends were cut back, 5 bases at V and 4 bases at J, with 3 bases in the middle. There are 11 residues in the CDR3. CDR3 sequence reads: CSAAGANVLTF. DNA of the CDR3: TGCAGTGCTGCGGGGGCCAACGTCCTGACTTTC.

The genes are TRBV4-2 and TRBJ1-3, with a possible D match to TRBD1 (6 bases). From germline, CDR1 is LGHNA and CDR2 YNFKEQ. Trimming took 4 bases from V and 2 from J, leaving 21 bases between them. The CDR3 contains 18 residues. CDR3 in amino acids: CASSPRQASEDAGNTIYF. The CDR3 region has the DNA TGTGCCAGCAGCCCTCGACAGGCTTCAGAAGACGCTGGAAACACCATATATTTT.

The chain is built from TRBV6-6 and TRBJ2-7, with a possible D match to TRBD2 (5 bases). CDR1 is MNHNY, CDR2 SVGAGI, per germline (reference sequence). The V end was cut by 6 bases, the J end by 0 bases, with 12 bases between. This CDR3 region has 14 residues. This CDR3 reads CASRNVGSSYEQYF. The CDR3 DNA reads TGTGCCAGCAGAAACGTAGGGAGCTCCTACGAGCAGTACTTC.